The 14 T cell receptor beta chains listed next were all sequenced from one sample in a study of cytomegalovirus exposure and HLA in healthy donors. Researchers ran the PCR with 60 Vbeta and 13 Jbeta primers. TCRdb keeps only in-frame clones here, not all; method: immunoSEQ multiplex PCR. Among 130,000 to 150,000 clones listed, around four fifths were seen once. Sequenced sample: PBMCs. The receptors were sampled from a male donor in good health and CMV-seronegative.

The chain carries TRBV6-5 and TRBJ1-2; 8 bases align to TRBD1. Germline loops: CDR1 MNHEY, CDR2 SVGAGI. The CDR3 sequence is 13 residues long. J gave up 7 bases and V 5 bases, and 6 bases lay outside the gene matches. CDR3 region: CASSQSGTGGYTF. Here the CDR3 DNA reads TGTGCCAGCAGTCAATCGGGGACAGGTGGCTACACCTTC.

The J gene is TRBJ2-1, the V gene TRBV19, with a possible D match to TRBD1 (5 bases). There are 13 residues in the CDR3. Trimming took 2 bases from V and 5 from J, leaving 7 bases between them. The germline V gene has CDR1 LNHDA and CDR2 SQIVND (reference sequence). In nucleotides, the CDR3 is TGTGCCAGTAGTATATGGACAAACAATGAGCAGTTCTTC. Its protein is CASSIWTNNEQFF.

This sequence joins TRBV9 and TRBJ2-2, with 16 bases lining up with TRBD2. The CDR3 extends over 20 amino acids. Trimming at V came to 4 bases and at J to 5 bases, leaving 14 bases not matched to a gene. Looked up from germline, CDR1 is SGDLS and CDR2 is YYNGEE. CDR3 DNA sequence: TGTGCCAGCAGCATTGCAGGACCGGGACTAGCGGGGGGGCCGACCGGGGAGCTGTTTTTT. Protein product: CASSIAGPGLAGGPTGELFF.

This chain connects TRBV2 to TRBJ1-1; 7 nucleotides align to TRBD1. The CDR3 is made up of 13 amino acids. With V trimmed by 8 bases and J by 8 bases, 11 bases remained unmatched. Per germline, CDR1 SNHLY and CDR2 FYNNEI. The DNA for the CDR3 is TGTGCCAGCCGCGTCTTAGGGACAGCCGAAGCTTTCTTT. Translating gives CASRVLGTAEAFF.

This clone was seen once. The genes are TRBV5-1 and TRBJ2-7, with a possible D match to TRBD1 (7 bases). V lost 1 base to trimming and J lost 4 bases, with 15 bases between them. This CDR3 comprises 15 residues. Germline CDR1 reads SGHRS; CDR2 reads YFSETQ. The CDR3 protein is CASSLTGDSPYEQYF. The CDR3 DNA reads TGCGCCAGCAGCTTGACAGGGGACTCTCCGTACGAGCAGTACTTC.

The chain links TRBV19 to TRBJ2-7; D not certain. Germline V lookup: CDR1 LNHDA, CDR2 SQIVND (reference sequence). Trimming pared 3 bases from V and 5 bases from J, leaving 17 bases between. The length of the CDR3 is 15 residues. CDR3 in amino acids: CASSISGGRIHEQYF. DNA of the CDR3: TGTGCCAGTAGTATTTCCGGCGGCAGAATACACGAGCAGTACTTC.

V and J are TRBV5-1 and TRBJ2-5, with 9 bases identical to TRBD2. Judging by the DNA end, TRBJ2-7 fits better; the J call may be wrong. The CDR3 is 17 amino acids. The V gene's germline CDR1 is SGHRS and CDR2 YFSETQ. The CDR3 nucleotides read TGCGCCAGCAGCGATCCTCTTAGCGGGGGCTCCTCCTACGAGCAGTACTTC. Protein sequence: CASSDPLSGGSSYEQYF.

The rearrangement joins TRBV29-1 to TRBJ1-2; 8 bases fit TRBD1. This CDR3 spans 13 amino acids. The germline V gene has CDR1 SQVTM and CDR2 ANQGSEA. V dropped 7 bases and J dropped 2; count of bases not matched to a gene: 6. The CDR3 sequence: CSAKRQGNYGYTF. The CDR3 DNA follows: TGCAGCGCCAAAAGACAGGGGAACTATGGCTACACCTTC. Full variable domain (rest looked up from reference TRBV29-1 and TRBJ1-2): SAVISQKPSRDICQRGTSLTIQCQVDSQVTMMFWYRQQPGQSLTLIATANQGSEATYESGFVIDKFPISRPNLTFSTLTVSNMSPEDSSIYLCSAKRQGNYGYTFGSGTRLTVV.

This clone was recorded once. This chain joins TRBV5-1 and TRBJ2-7; TRBD2 might be the D (5 bases). V lost 1 base to trimming and J lost 2 bases, with 13 bases between them. In germline, CDR1 is SGHRS, CDR2 YFSETQ. The CDR3 is 15 residues long. CDR3 bases: TGCGCCAGCAGCTTGTTAGGAGGATGGGCCTACGAGCAGTACTTC. Amino acid sequence: CASSLLGGWAYEQYF.

The rearrangement joins TRBV7-9 to TRBJ2-5; D unresolved. Trimming took 5 bases from V and 0 from J, leaving 10 bases between them. From germline, CDR1 is SEHNR and CDR2 FQNEAQ (reference sequence). The CDR3 covers 14 residues. CDR3 nucleotides: TGTGCCAGCAGCCCACAAACCTACCAAGAGACCCAGTACTTC. It is translated as CASSPQTYQETQYF.

This chain's CDR3 is CASSQGRTSGVRGEQFF. The CDR3 DNA follows: TGCGCCAGCAGCCAAGGCAGGACTAGCGGGGTCCGGGGTGAGCAGTTCTTC. V is TRBV4-3 and J is TRBJ2-1, with TRBD2 identical over 12 bases. V was pared by 1 base and J by 9 bases, with 10 bases of the junction left unmatched. CDR3 length: 17 residues. Per germline, CDR1 LGHNA and CDR2 YSLEER.

This rearrangement joins TRBV4-1 to TRBJ1-3; no clear D gene. Germline CDR1 reads MGHRA; CDR2 reads YSYEKL. The CDR3 is 17 residues long. The V and J ends lost 0 bases and 0 bases respectively, with 12 bases between them. The CDR3 region is CASSQEMRVFSGNTIYF. The CDR3 DNA is TGCGCCAGCAGCCAAGAAATGCGCGTTTTCTCTGGAAACACCATATATTTT.

CDR3 DNA: TGTGCCATCAGCCCGGGACAGGGGGGGAAAGACGAGCAGTACTTC. Protein sequence: CAISPGQGGKDEQYF. This chain joins TRBV10-3 and TRBJ2-7; 11 bases agree with TRBD1. This CDR3 has 15 residues. The germline V gene has CDR1 ENHRY and CDR2 SYGVKD. J lost 5 bases, V lost 6 bases, and 9 bases had no gene match.

The chain recombines TRBV7-3 with TRBJ2-2, with D possibly TRBD1 on 6 matching bases. V was clipped by 6 bases and J by 9 bases, with 20 bases between them. The CDR3 has 15 amino acids. Germline values: CDR1 SGHTA, CDR2 FQGTGA. The CDR3 sequence is CASSPSGSRGRELFF. The CDR3 nucleotides are TGTGCCAGCAGTCCCTCTGGTTCCAGGGGTCGGGAGCTGTTTTTT.